Below, 24 T cell receptor beta chains from the same sample are listed, as sequenced in a study of read filtering for tumor transcriptome and immune sequencing. From about 400 ng of RNA, a library with molecular barcoded alpha/delta and beta/gamma adaptors was made. MiXCR, run by TCRdb on the reads, gives a single entry per CDR3 protein. The repertoire has roughly 56,000 distinct CDR3 sequences, roughly 18% of them found once; the top ten carry about 14%. Sequenced sample: a population of CD138-negative cells sorted from bone marrow. The receptors here all came from a donor aged 40 or over with multiple myeloma.

The chain joins TRBV2 to TRBJ1-2; 8 nucleotides align to TRBD1. Trimming removed 8 bases from V and 9 bases from J; junction bases left unmatched: 8. The germline V gene encodes CDR1 SNHLY and CDR2 FYNNEI. The CDR3 runs 12 residues. The CDR3 coding sequence is TGTGCCAGCGGAGCAGGGGGCGGAAGCTACACCTTC. This gives the protein CASGAGGGSYTF.

This clonotype was detected a few times. This chain links TRBV18 with TRBJ2-7; perhaps TRBD1 as D (6 bases). The V and J ends lost 3 bases and 2 bases respectively, with 8 bases between them. The V gene's germline CDR1 is KGHSH and CDR2 LQKENI. CDR3 size: 13 residues. CDR3 region: CASSPDSTYEQYF. For the CDR3, the DNA is TGTGCCAGCTCACCGGACAGTACCTACGAGCAGTACTTC.

The genes are TRBV12-3 or TRBV12-4 and TRBJ1-2, with a tentative D call TRBD1 (6 bases). The CDR3 runs to 13 residues. With 5 bases removed from V and 7 bases from J, the gap between germline ends came to 14 bases. CDR3 nucleotide sequence: TGTGCCAGCAGTCCCCGGGACACTGGTGGCTACACCTTC. Protein sequence: CASSPRDTGGYTF.

This clonotype was seen a few times. The chain carries TRBV20-1 and TRBJ1-5; D might be TRBD1 (6 bases). V dropped 7 bases and J dropped 9 bases, with 22 bases sitting between them. The germline CDR1 and CDR2 sequences are DFQATT and SNEGSKA (reference sequence). CDR3 length: 14 residues. The CDR3 loop reads CSVREARGSSPQHF. CDR3 DNA: TGCAGTGTCCGTGAGGCCAGGGGCTCCTCGCCCCAGCATTTT.

This clonotype was counted at least ten times. The V and J genes are TRBV20-1 and TRBJ2-3; 9 bases are a match to TRBD2. The CDR3 totals 15 residues. The junction had 5 bases not matched to a gene; V was cut back by 1 base and J by 3 bases. Germline V gives CDR1 DFQATT, CDR2 SNEGSKA (reference sequence). DNA of the CDR3: TGCAGTGCTAGAGTCGAGGGACTAGCAACAGATACGCAGTATTTT. This codes for CSARVEGLATDTQYF.

This clonotype appeared many times. The chain links TRBV7-2 to TRBJ2-7; possibly TRBD2 for D (5 bases). With 0 bases removed from V and 5 bases from J, the gap between germline ends came to 11 bases. CDR3 length equals 14 residues. Germline CDR1 reads SGHTA; CDR2 reads FQGNSA. The chain's CDR3 is CASSLAGRRNEQYF. CDR3 nucleotides: TGTGCCAGCAGCTTAGCTGGGAGACGAAACGAGCAGTACTTC.

This clonotype was found many times. The chain has TRBV29-1 and TRBJ2-1; D gene ambiguous. Per the germline V gene, CDR1 is SQVTM and CDR2 is ANQGSEA. The length of the CDR3 is 12 residues. Trimming took off 4 bases at V and 9 bases at J, with 13 bases between the two ends. In DNA, the CDR3 is TGCAGCGTTGTGGGTGGGGTAGGTGAGCAGTTCTTC. This encodes CSVVGGVGEQFF.

The rearrangement joins TRBV7-2 to TRBJ1-2, with D hard to call. The CDR3 is 13 residues long. Trimming shortened V by 4 bases and J by 8 bases, and 14 bases separated the two germline ends. Germline CDR1 reads SGHTA; CDR2 reads FQGNSA. CDR3 nucleotide sequence: TGTGCCAGCAGCTCCGGACCCGGCCGGGGCTACACCTTC. It is translated as CASSSGPGRGYTF. Drawing the rest from reference TRBV7-2 and TRBJ1-2, the complete variable domain is GAGVSQSPSNKVTEKGKDVELRCDPISGHTALYWYRQSLGQGLEFLIYFQGNSAPDKSGLPSDRFSAERTGGSVSTLTIQRTQQEDSAVYLCASSSGPGRGYTFGSGTRLTVV.

This clonotype has a count of ten or more. This sequence joins TRBV29-1 and TRBJ2-7, with 12 bases fitting TRBD2. This CDR3 has 14 residues. From germline, CDR1 is SQVTM and CDR2 ANQGSEA. V trimming: 6 bases; J trimming: 2 bases; junction bases outside the gene matches: 5. The CDR3 is CSVRLAGAAYEQYF. The CDR3 region has the DNA TGCAGCGTCCGACTAGCGGGGGCCGCCTACGAGCAGTACTTC.

A few counts support this clonotype. The chain joins TRBV5-1 to TRBJ2-1; 8 nucleotides match TRBD1. CDR3 length: 13 residues. Germline V gene data show CDR1 as SGHRS and CDR2 as YFSETQ. Unmatched junction bases numbered 4, after V lost 5 bases and J lost 6 bases. CDR3 sequence reads: CASRPGQGNEQFF. In DNA, the CDR3 is TGCGCCAGCAGACCAGGACAGGGCAATGAGCAGTTCTTC.

The V and J genes are TRBV28 and TRBJ1-4; 9 bases align to TRBD1. Germline lookup yields CDR1 MDHEN and CDR2 SYDVKM. V trimming: 4 bases; J trimming: 4 bases; junction bases outside the gene matches: 13. CDR3 length: 18 residues. The CDR3 is CASSSLMGQGYRNEKLFF. In nucleotides, the CDR3 is TGTGCCAGCAGTTCCCTTATGGGACAGGGTTACCGTAATGAAAAACTGTTTTTT.

In the case of this clonotype: Since a much larger clone is just one base distant, this may be a read error. The V gene is TRBV5-1, the J gene TRBJ1-4; no firm D call. This CDR3 comprises 15 residues. Germline assignment: CDR1 SGHRS and CDR2 YFSETQ. CDR3 region: CASSPGSRINEKLLF. CDR3 DNA: TGCGCCAGCAGCCCTGGTAGCAGAATTAATGAAAAACTGCTTTTT.

Concerning this clonotype itself: The junction does not match germline at one end; this may be a read error. The chain carries TRBV14 and TRBJ2-4; D is unresolved. Looked up from germline, CDR1 is SGHDN and CDR2 is FVKESK. The CDR3 is 14 amino acids. CDR3 sequence: CVSSPSGAKNIQYF. DNA for the CDR3: TGTGTCAGCAGCCCCTCTGGGGCCAAAAACATTCAGTACTTC.

This clonotype was seen only once. A far larger clone is only one base removed, so a read error is likely. J is TRBJ2-1 and V is TRBV9; 9 positions match TRBD2. V lost 4 bases and J lost 7; bases outside the gene matches: 9. Germline CDR1 SGDLS, CDR2 YYNGEE. The CDR3 runs to 15 residues. The CDR3 sequence: CASSFARGGANEQFF. CDR3 nucleotides: TGTGCCAGCAGCTTTGCTCGCGGGGGGGCTAATGAGCAGTTCTTC. The complete variable domain, with remaining parts taken from reference TRBV9 and TRBJ2-1, reads DSGVTQTPKHLITATGQRVTLRCSPRSGDLSVYWYQQSLDQGLQFLIQYYNGEERAKGNILERFSAQQFPDLHSELNLSSLELGDSALYFCASSFARGGANEQFFGPGTRLTVL.

This clonotype was seen at least ten times. This chain joins TRBV19 and TRBJ2-1, with TRBD2 identical over 7 bases. This CDR3 is 15 amino acids long. Germline V gives CDR1 LNHDA, CDR2 SQIVND (reference sequence). V lost 6 bases to trimming and J lost 4 bases; unmatched junction nucleotides: 9. The CDR3 DNA reads as TGTGCCAGTAGGATCCAGGCGGGAGTATACAATGAGCAGTTCTTC. As protein: CASRIQAGVYNEQFF. Supplemented by reference TRBV19 and TRBJ2-1, the full variable domain reads DGGITQSPKYLFRKEGQNVTLSCEQNLNHDAMYWYRQDPGQGLRLIYYSQIVNDFQKGDIAEGYSVSREKKESFPLTVTSAQKNPTAFYLCASRIQAGVYNEQFFGPGTRLTVL.

This clonotype was recorded at least ten times. The chain uses TRBV29-1 and TRBJ1-1; no clear D. The V end was cut by 4 bases, the J end by 1 base, with 19 bases between. Germline assignment: CDR1 SQVTM and CDR2 ANQGSEA. The CDR3 covers 16 residues. The CDR3 DNA sequence: TGCAGCGTTGCCCTCGGTGGCAGTAAAAGGAACACTGAAGCTTTCTTT. This sequence encodes CSVALGGSKRNTEAFF. Complete variable domain (other parts from reference TRBV29-1 and TRBJ1-1): SAVISQKPSRDICQRGTSLTIQCQVDSQVTMMFWYRQQPGQSLTLIATANQGSEATYESGFVIDKFPISRPNLTFSTLTVSNMSPEDSSIYLCSVALGGSKRNTEAFFGQGTRLTVV.

Many counts were recorded for this clonotype. This chain uses TRBV12-3 or TRBV12-4 with TRBJ1-5; perhaps TRBD1 as D (5 bases). V gave up 2 bases and J gave up 1 base, with 9 bases separating them. There are 15 residues in the CDR3. The CDR3 region is CASSLRDGSNQPQHF. CDR3 sequence (DNA): TGTGCCAGCAGTTTACGGGACGGGAGCAATCAGCCCCAGCATTTT.

This clonotype has ten or more counts. The chain recombines TRBV11-2 with TRBJ2-6; D call uncertain. V was pared by 0 bases and J by 4 bases, with 4 bases between. CDR1 and CDR2 (germline): SGHAT, FQNNGV. The CDR3 runs to 14 residues. CDR3 loop: CASSLETGANVLTF. CDR3 coding DNA: TGTGCCAGCAGCTTAGAAACCGGGGCCAACGTCCTGACTTTC.

Only one count was recorded for this clonotype. CDR3 DNA: TGCAGCTCCCGGGGGGGCAGGAAGAGCACAGATACGCAGTATTTT. It is translated as CSSRGGRKSTDTQYF. The chain carries TRBV29-1 and TRBJ2-3, with 8 bases lining up with TRBD2. The germline gives CDR1 SQVTM, CDR2 ANQGSEA. Trimming took 8 bases from V and 0 from J; bases not matched to a gene: 10. This CDR3 is built from 15 residues.

J is TRBJ2-1 and V is TRBV6-5; TRBD2 aligns across 12 bases. Germline CDR1 is MNHEY and CDR2 is SVGAGI. The V segment lost 7 bases and the J segment 10 bases; nucleotides outside the gene matches: 8. The CDR3 has 14 residues. The CDR3 coding sequence is TGTGCCAGCACCATACTAGCGGGAGGAAACGAGCAGTTCTTC. Translating it yields CASTILAGGNEQFF.

V usage is TRBV19 and J usage is TRBJ2-2; perhaps TRBD1 as D (5 bases). Trimming stripped 5 bases from V and 5 bases from J, with 18 bases between. The CDR3 contains 16 residues. Germline loops: CDR1 LNHDA, CDR2 SQIVND (reference sequence). In nucleotides, the CDR3 is TGTGCCAGTAGTCCATCAGGGATGAGGATGACCGGGGAGCTGTTTTTT. Translation gives CASSPSGMRMTGELFF.

This clonotype has ten or more counts. The chain combines TRBV20-1 with TRBJ1-2, with D unclear. Germline lookup yields CDR1 DFQATT and CDR2 SNEGSKA (reference sequence). CDR3 length: 14 residues. The V and J ends lost 6 bases and 3 bases respectively, with 17 bases between them. Here the CDR3 DNA reads TGCAGTGCCGTCGAAGTCGTAAGGGACTATGGCTACACCTTC. Amino acids: CSAVEVVRDYGYTF.

This clonotype was counted at least ten times. The chain links TRBV29-1 to TRBJ2-3; D unclear. Germline V lookup: CDR1 SQVTM, CDR2 ANQGSEA. V was shortened by 3 bases and J by 4 bases, with 8 bases between the two germline ends. This CDR3 has 12 residues. This chain's CDR3 is CSVEVRADTQYF. Written as DNA, the CDR3 is TGCAGCGTTGAGGTCCGTGCAGATACGCAGTATTTT.

This clonotype was seen at least ten times. This chain uses TRBV10-3 with TRBJ1-1, with D unresolved. This CDR3 contains 11 residues. Trimming removed 0 bases at V and 8 bases at J, with 4 bases between. CDR1 is ENHRY, CDR2 SYGVKD, per germline. The DNA for the CDR3 is TGTGCCATCAGTGAGTCTGGGGAAGCTTTCTTT. It is translated as CAISESGEAFF.